Shown below are 19 T cell receptor beta chains from a single sample sequenced in a study of blood T cell repertoires in COVID-19. Clones were sequenced by immunoSEQ multiplex PCR, and TCRdb holds only the in-frame ones, with some missing. The sample consists of roughly 300,000 clones, roughly 87% of them appearing once. The material sequenced was peripheral blood. Every receptor here comes from a man in his late teens or twenties with active or convalescent COVID-19.

This clone has a single count. The chain's CDR3 is CASSQTGGGYTF. The CDR3 region has the DNA TGTGCCAGTAGTCAAACAGGGGGCGGCTACACCTTC. The chain is built from TRBV19 and TRBJ1-2; 9 nucleotides align to TRBD1. The V gene end was trimmed by 5 bases and the J gene end by 8 bases; junction bases not matched to a gene: 3. The CDR3 is made up of 12 amino acids. Germline CDR1 LNHDA, CDR2 SQIVND (reference sequence).

This clone was seen more than once but under ten times. The chain employs TRBV5-1 and TRBJ1-4, with D tentatively TRBD1 (5 bases). This CDR3 is 16 amino acids long. V shed 5 bases and J shed 1 base, with 15 bases lying between them. CDR1 SGHRS and CDR2 YFSETQ come from the germline V gene. The DNA of the CDR3 is TGCGCCAGCAGTATGGAGGGGATGGGAACTAATGAAAAACTGTTTTTT. It specifies CASSMEGMGTNEKLFF.

The chain has TRBV24-1 and TRBJ2-7; 12 bases are shared with TRBD1. V shed 9 bases, J shed 3 bases, and the junction held 5 bases outside the gene matches. The CDR3 runs to 14 residues. From germline, CDR1 is KGHDR and CDR2 SFDVKD. The CDR3 is CATRGTGGYYEQYF. The DNA of the CDR3 is TGTGCCACCCGTGGGACAGGGGGCTACTACGAGCAGTACTTC.

This chain connects TRBV20-1 to TRBJ2-5; TRBD2 might be the D (7 bases). V lost 3 bases and J lost 9, with 23 bases in between. The CDR3 is 15 residues long. Germline-derived CDR1 and CDR2 are DFQATT and SNEGSKA (reference sequence). CDR3 nucleotide sequence: TGCAGTGCTAGTCCTCGGGGGGCCCCGTTGGTGGCCCAGTACTTC. It encodes CSASPRGAPLVAQYF.

The V gene is TRBV4-3, the J gene TRBJ2-7, with 9 bases aligning to TRBD2. Trimming at V came to 0 bases and at J to 3 bases, leaving 6 bases not matched to a gene. CDR3 length equals 16 residues. Germline V lookup: CDR1 LGHNA, CDR2 YSLEER. The CDR3 DNA follows: TGCGCCAGCAGCCAAGATCCGGCTAGCGGGGTCTACGAGCAGTACTTC. Its translation: CASSQDPASGVYEQYF.

V is TRBV29-1 and J is TRBJ1-1, with TRBD1 as a possible D gene (6 bases). The V end was cut by 7 bases, the J end by 0 bases, with 12 bases between. The CDR3 spans 13 residues. CDR1 is SQVTM and CDR2 is ANQGSEA in the germline V gene. CDR3 in amino acids: CSADGQLNTEAFF. CDR3 sequence (DNA): TGCAGCGCGGACGGACAGCTGAACACTGAAGCTTTCTTT.

This chain connects TRBV6-5 to TRBJ1-1; 7 bases line up with TRBD1. The V segment lost 7 bases and the J segment 0 bases; nucleotides outside the gene matches: 5. Germline-derived CDR1 and CDR2 are MNHEY and SVGAGI. The CDR3 extends over 14 amino acids. CDR3 in amino acids: CASTLDRLNTEAFF. The CDR3 DNA sequence: TGTGCCAGCACCCTGGACAGGCTGAACACTGAAGCTTTCTTT.

This chain links TRBV6-6 with TRBJ1-1, with D perhaps TRBD1 (5 bases). The CDR3 contains 11 residues. Trimming left V 6 bases short and J 8 bases short, with 10 bases between. Germline V gives CDR1 MNHNY, CDR2 SVGAGI (reference sequence). CDR3: CASSRGWEAFF. Here the CDR3 DNA reads TGTGCCAGCAGCCGGGGGTGGGAAGCTTTCTTT.

The gene calls are TRBV5-1 and TRBJ2-7; D remains unclear. The CDR3 is made up of 12 amino acids. The germline CDR1 and CDR2 sequences are SGHRS and YFSETQ. V was clipped by 5 bases and J by 5 bases, with 11 bases between them. For the CDR3, the DNA is TGCGCCAGCAGAATTTTAGAAGACGAGCAGTACTTC. It is translated as CASRILEDEQYF.

The CDR3 sequence is CASNTAGGGTEAFF. In DNA form, the CDR3 reads TGTGCCAGCAACACCGCAGGGGGTGGGACTGAAGCTTTCTTT. The V call is TRBV27, the J call TRBJ1-1; TRBD1 matches 7 bases. The CDR3 extends over 14 amino acids. Germline loops: CDR1 MNHEY, CDR2 SMNVEV (reference sequence). Trimming cost V 7 bases and J 5 bases; bases outside gene matches: 10.

This sequence joins TRBV5-1 and TRBJ2-7, with TRBD1 identical over 7 bases. CDR1 is SGHRS and CDR2 is YFSETQ in the germline V gene. Trimming at V came to 4 bases and at J to 1 base, leaving 11 bases not matched to a gene. The CDR3 spans 16 residues. The CDR3 nucleotides are TGCGCCAGCAGCCAGTATACTTTGGGACAGTCCTACGAGCAGTACTTC. Encoded protein: CASSQYTLGQSYEQYF. Variable domain in full (rest from reference TRBV5-1 and TRBJ2-7): KAGVTQTPRYLIKTRGQQVTLSCSPISGHRSVSWYQQTPGQGLQFLFEYFSETQRNKGNFPGRFSGRQFSNSRSEMNVSTLELGDSALYLCASSQYTLGQSYEQYFGPGTRLTVT.

The V gene is TRBV7-3, the J gene TRBJ2-1, with 8 bases lining up with TRBD2. This CDR3 contains 16 residues. Germline V gene data show CDR1 as SGHTA and CDR2 as FQGTGA. V trimming: 0 bases; J trimming: 5 bases; junction bases outside the gene matches: 6. In DNA, the CDR3 is TGTGCCAGCAGCTTAACCGGGGGGGCCTTTAACAATGAGCAGTTCTTC. Amino acid sequence: CASSLTGGAFNNEQFF.

The chain is built from TRBV3-1 (or the pseudogene TRBV3-2) and TRBJ2-3; 11 bases agree with TRBD2. Germline V gives CDR1 LGHDT, CDR2 YNNKEL (reference sequence). Losses at the gene ends were 5 bases for V and 10 bases for J; bases not matched to a gene: 11. This CDR3 comprises 15 residues. The CDR3 sequence is CASSAVAGGAMSQYF. CDR3 DNA sequence: TGTGCCAGCAGCGCGGTAGCGGGGGGGGCCATGTCGCAGTATTTT.

The V gene is TRBV5-5, the J gene TRBJ1-1; D perhaps matches TRBD1 (5 bases). V was trimmed by 0 bases and J by 3 bases, leaving 15 bases between them. CDR1 and CDR2 from the germline V gene are SGHKS and YYEKEE (reference sequence). The CDR3 has 16 amino acids. CDR3 bases: TGTGCCAGCAGCTTGGAGTTGGGGGACTGGGACACTGAAGCTTTCTTT. It translates to CASSLELGDWDTEAFF. Filled out from reference TRBV5-5 and TRBJ1-1, the complete variable domain reads DAGVTQSPTHLIKTRGQQVTLRCSPISGHKSVSWYQQVLGQGPQFIFQYYEKEERGRGNFPDRFSARQFPNYSSELNVNALLLGDSALYLCASSLELGDWDTEAFFGQGTRLTVV.

The chain carries TRBV9 and TRBJ1-4; D is undetermined. In germline, CDR1 is SGDLS, CDR2 YYNGEE. This CDR3 region has 14 residues. With 2 bases removed from V and 8 bases from J, the gap between germline ends came to 13 bases. This chain's CDR3 is CASSVQDLGEKLFF. Written as DNA, the CDR3 is TGTGCCAGCAGCGTTCAGGACTTGGGGGAAAAACTGTTTTTT.

This chain uses TRBV23-1 with TRBJ1-5, with D perhaps TRBD1 (6 bases). TRBV23-1 falls under the ORF class, with uncertain function. CDR3 size: 15 residues. With 0 bases removed from V and 11 bases from J, the gap between germline ends came to 17 bases. In DNA form, the CDR3 reads TGCGCCAGCAGTCAATCGGTGGGGGCTAACAAGTCCCAGCATTTT. It specifies CASSQSVGANKSQHF.

Turning to this clone: This sample also contains other DNA sequences that code for the same CDR3. The rearrangement joins TRBV9 to TRBJ1-1, with D hard to call. V lost 0 bases and J 5 bases, leaving 8 bases between the germline ends. The germline CDR1 and CDR2 sequences are SGDLS and YYNGEE. The CDR3 loop spans 13 amino acids. CDR3 DNA: TGTGCCAGCAGCGTAGTTTCGGGGACTGAAGCTTTCTTT. Translating gives CASSVVSGTEAFF.

The chain links TRBV9 to TRBJ1-2, with TRBD1 as a possible D gene (6 bases). V was cut by 4 bases and J by 8 bases, with 15 bases left in between. The CDR3 runs 13 residues. Germline V gives CDR1 SGDLS, CDR2 YYNGEE. CDR3 in DNA: TGTGCCAGCAGCCCTCGACAGGTAGGCGGCTACACCTTC. Translated, it gives CASSPRQVGGYTF.

The V and J genes are TRBV9 and TRBJ2-2; a possible D gene is TRBD1 (7 bases). Deletions cut 7 bases from V and 1 base from J, with 17 bases between. CDR3 length: 16 residues. Germline V gene sequence: CDR1 SGDLS, CDR2 YYNGEE. The CDR3: CASHGRGQMNTGELFF. CDR3 bases: TGTGCCAGCCACGGGCGGGGACAGATGAACACCGGGGAGCTGTTTTTT.